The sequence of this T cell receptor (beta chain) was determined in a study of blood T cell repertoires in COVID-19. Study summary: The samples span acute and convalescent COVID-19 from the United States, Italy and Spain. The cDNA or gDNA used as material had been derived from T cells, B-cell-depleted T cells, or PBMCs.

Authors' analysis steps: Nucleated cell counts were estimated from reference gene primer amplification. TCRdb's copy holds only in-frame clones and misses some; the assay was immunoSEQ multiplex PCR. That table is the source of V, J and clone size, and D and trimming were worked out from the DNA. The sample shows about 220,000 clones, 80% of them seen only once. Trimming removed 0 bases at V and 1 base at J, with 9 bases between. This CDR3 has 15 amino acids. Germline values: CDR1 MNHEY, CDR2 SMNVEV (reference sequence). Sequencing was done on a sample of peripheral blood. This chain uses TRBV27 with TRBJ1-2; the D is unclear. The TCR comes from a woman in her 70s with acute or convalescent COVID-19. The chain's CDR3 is CASSLSASVNYGYTF. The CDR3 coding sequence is TGTGCCAGCAGTTTATCCGCGAGCGTTAACTATGGCTACACCTTC.